This T cell receptor beta chain was sequenced in a study of T cells in women clearing cervical HPV infection (dated 2018 in TCRdb). Notes on the research overall: The cases were around 23 women with histologically confirmed HPV16-related CIN3 or worse, and 2 of those women had invasive cancers. Among cases, blood sampling occurred a median of 149 days after lesion detection, with an interquartile range of 90 to 200 days. In the parent cohort, around 10,000 women aged 18 or older were enrolled in Guanacaste, Costa Rica, during about 1993 to 1994 and were followed for six to seven years. Cases and controls were matched on age within five years and on year of sample collection. Cases had a median age of 34 years and controls had a median age of around 41, with no significant differences in baseline characteristics. Blood from cases was drawn at the visit where the lesion was first identified, while blood from controls was drawn once the infection was no longer detected. An exploratory proof-of-principle case-control study, nested within the Guanacaste HPV Natural History Study in Costa Rica, was conducted to compare TCR repertoires across cervical HPV16 outcomes. Since only a few of the women had HLA typing available, the possibility that HLA type was acting as a confounder could not be ruled out. As quality controls, five blinded duplicates were added to each group, bringing the total to 60 or so samples made up of around 50 participants and approximately ten replicates. Controls were over 20 women whose single incident HPV16 infection cleared within 12 months without precancer or cancer developing. Overall study results and their limits: T-cell numbers per sample were unknown, so richness differences could reflect varying T-cell content rather than repertoire biology. Cases were distinguished from controls with an estimated AUC of 0.65 to 0.85 by random forest classifiers combining richness and V gene abundances. Whether associations preceded infection or resulted from infection could not be shown with the cross-sectional design, and effector/memory subsets and HPV-specific T cells were not isolated. CIN3+ cases had significantly higher TCR repertoire richness than controls across sequencing depths, but evenness did not differ between the groups. Lower TRBV6-7 relative abundance was observed in cases than in controls (around 0.1% versus 0.15%; Bonferroni P = 0.0008).

As encoded in the germline V gene (reference sequence), CDR1 is SGHNT while CDR2 is YYREEE. The junction shows trimming of 4 bases on V and 3 bases on J, and the gene matches do not reach 10 bases of it. From its cysteine to its phenylalanine, the CDR3 spans 15 amino acids. Of the CDR3's DNA, 36 bases were read; they are in frame from base 1. Using the immunoSEQ assay, multiplex PCR amplified TCR beta CDR3 regions from an average of about 1,200 ng of genomic DNA per sample. The assay corrected primer bias using a complete synthetic TCR repertoire to establish an amplification baseline. The amplicons were sequenced using the Illumina platform. From the authors' description of their analysis: Sequences were error-corrected by clustering with frequency ratios and a modified nearest-neighbor algorithm and were then analyzed in the immunoSEQ Analyzer with IMGT gene definitions. At each rarefaction depth, TCR richness and evenness were averaged across 20 rarefaction repeats, and any sample with fewer sequences than the depth was left out. V, D and J gene relative abundances were compared between groups with Wilcoxon rank sum tests, applying FDR correction. Blinded duplicates gave an intraclass correlation of more than 90% for TCR richness and an average of around 83% across about 65 gene segments. TCRdb took over this immuneACCESS table, retaining in-frame rearrangements with V and J assigned. Such tables are incomplete; in checked studies, under half of the missing clones stem from an unresolved V gene, and the remainder is unexplained. V and J calls and clone size are given by that table; D and trimming were obtained from the DNA. The record for this sample contains approximately 35,000 clones. 1.6% of the sample is held by the ten biggest clonotypes.

Every participant had a single incident cervical HPV16 infection, and prevalent HPV16 infections were excluded. Cervical HPV DNA was detected with MY09/MY11 PCR, and genotyping was done by dot-blot hybridization. Roughly 15 mL of heparinized blood were centrifuged, and the buffy coat was aliquoted, frozen at -30°C, then stored at -80°C. Genomic DNA was extracted from buffy coat specimens using QIAGEN kits. For this clone: Its target antigen remains unknown. Coverage ceases 3 residues before the CDR3 finishes, and the germline J gene fills in the end.

Recombination joined TRBV5-4 with TRBJ2-7; 7 of the junction bases match TRBD1. Sequencing was carried out using blood buffy coat. The sequence derives from a woman between 18 and 70 years old with a cervical HPV16 infection that either progressed to CIN3+ or cleared (not recorded which). The encoded CDR3 is CASSLQGQGYYEQYF. Incomplete CDR3 DNA: TGTGCCAGCAGCCTACAGGGGCAGGGGTACTACGAG.